This T cell receptor beta chain was obtained from a study of cytomegalovirus exposure and HLA in healthy donors. Study results and limitations: Presence/absence analyses supposed approximately even sequencing depth among donors. The classifier reportedly diagnosed cytomegalovirus status with high specificity and sensitivity. Across donors, most TCRs were seen rarely, yet some public ones were widespread.

The germline gives CDR1 MNHNS, CDR2 SASEGT. The CDR3 loop spans 15 amino acids. This PCR relied on a set of 60 Vbeta primers and 13 Jbeta primers. The assay was immunoSEQ multiplex PCR, and TCRdb's table has in-frame clones only and misses some. Here the sample table reports around 70,000 clones. Points on this clone: No antigen is known for it. An end of the junction differs from the germline gene, which may be a read error. Other nucleotide sequences from this sample produce the same CDR3.

Healthy individuals who donated bone marrow served as the donors. V is TRBV6-1 and J is TRBJ1-5, with a tentative D call TRBD1 (5 bases). The clonotype originates from a female donor in good health and CMV-seropositive. Sequenced: PBMCs. The CDR3 DNA sequence: TGTGCCAGCAGTACATTGGGGGGGAGCAATCAACCCCAGCATTTT. It is translated as CASSTLGGSNQPQHF.